Below, 23 T cell receptor beta chains from the same sample are listed, as sequenced in a study of blood T cell repertoires in COVID-19. The table came from immunoSEQ multiplex PCR; TCRdb's copy has only in-frame clones and leaves some out. Counted here are 25,000 to 30,000 clones, 80% to 90% occurring once; the ten biggest clones make up roughly 2.6%. Sequenced material: peripheral blood. These receptors all stem from a human donor in a cohort sampled during active COVID-19.

V usage is TRBV7-2 and J usage is TRBJ2-2; 9 bases fit TRBD1. V shed 5 bases and J 6 bases; nucleotides not matched to a gene: 10. The CDR3 is made up of 16 amino acids. The germline CDR1 and CDR2 sequences are SGHTA and FQGNSA. CDR3 in DNA: TGTGCCAGCAGCGCACCGGGACAGGGCATTCCCGGGGAGCTGTTTTTT. Translated, it gives CASSAPGQGIPGELFF. Variable domain in full (rest from reference TRBV7-2 and TRBJ2-2): GAGVSQSPSNKVTEKGKDVELRCDPISGHTALYWYRQSLGQGLEFLIYFQGNSAPDKSGLPSDRFSAERTGGSVSTLTIQRTQQEDSAVYLCASSAPGQGIPGELFFGEGSRLTVL.

The chain couples TRBV21-1 to TRBJ1-1. TRBV21-1 is described as a pseudogene. This CDR3 has 12 amino acids. In DNA, the CDR3 is TGTGCCAGCAGCACTTTTAGGGAGCGGGCTTTCTTT. Translating it yields CASSTFRERAFF.

This clone was recorded a few times. The rearrangement links TRBV19 to TRBJ2-3; 8 bases agree with TRBD1. V lost 4 bases to trimming and J lost 2 bases; unmatched junction nucleotides: 2. CDR3 length equals 14 residues. Germline loops: CDR1 LNHDA, CDR2 SQIVND (reference sequence). CDR3 nucleotide sequence: TGTGCCAGTAGTAAGGGACAGGACACAGATACGCAGTATTTT. It codes for CASSKGQDTDTQYF.

The chain employs TRBV2 and TRBJ2-3; 8 bases are shared with TRBD2. Germline CDR1 SNHLY, CDR2 FYNNEI. Trimming at V came to 2 bases and at J to 7 bases, leaving 11 bases not matched to a gene. This CDR3 region has 16 residues. CDR3 sequence (DNA): TGTGCCAGCAGTGAACCAGCGGGGGTGCCCGTGTATACGCAGTATTTT. Translated: CASSEPAGVPVYTQYF.

In DNA, the CDR3 is TGCGCCAGCAGCCGGGGACAGGGAGCGACCTACAATGAGCAGTTCTTC. Protein: CASSRGQGATYNEQFF. The rearrangement links TRBV5-1 to TRBJ2-1; TRBD1 agrees at 9 bases. The CDR3 has 16 residues. Germline V gene sequence: CDR1 SGHRS, CDR2 YFSETQ. J lost 2 bases, V lost 4 bases, and 7 bases had no gene match.

The chain uses TRBV7-3 and TRBJ2-3; 13 nucleotides agree with TRBD2. Germline V lookup: CDR1 SGHTA, CDR2 FQGTGA. This CDR3 has 15 residues. With V trimmed by 4 bases and J by 6 bases, 4 bases remained unmatched. The CDR3 region has the DNA TGTGCCAGCAGCTCACTAGCGGGGGGGCCTGATACGCAGTATTTT. Translation: CASSSLAGGPDTQYF.

The rearrangement joins TRBV25-1 to TRBJ1-2, with 9 bases identical to TRBD1. The ends lost 3 bases at V and 2 bases at J; junction bases unmatched: 7. The CDR3 extends over 16 amino acids. Germline V gene lookup returns CDR1 MGHDK and CDR2 SYGVNS. CDR3 protein: CASSDPGTGINYGYTF. CDR3 sequence (DNA): TGTGCCAGCAGTGACCCCGGGACAGGGATAAACTATGGCTACACCTTC.

The V call is TRBV18, the J call TRBJ2-7; 7 bases are a match to TRBD1. Per germline, CDR1 KGHSH and CDR2 LQKENI. The CDR3 runs to 14 residues. The J segment lost 2 bases and the V segment lost 3 bases, leaving 4 bases of the junction unmatched. CDR3 nucleotide sequence: TGTGCCAGCTCACCTGGGACAGATACCTACGAGCAGTACTTC. Translated: CASSPGTDTYEQYF.

The sample holds one count of this clone. V and J are TRBV5-1 and TRBJ1-1; possibly TRBD1 for D (6 bases). Deletions cut 5 bases from V and 4 bases from J, with 12 bases between. The CDR3 runs to 13 residues. CDR1 SGHRS and CDR2 YFSETQ come from the germline V gene. CDR3 amino acids: CASRPPDSTEAFF. In DNA form, the CDR3 reads TGCGCCAGCAGACCCCCGGACAGCACTGAAGCTTTCTTT.

The chain employs TRBV9 and TRBJ2-5, with a weak D call TRBD1 (6 bases). Germline values: CDR1 SGDLS, CDR2 YYNGEE. Trimming pared 0 bases from V and 5 bases from J, leaving 14 bases between. The CDR3 spans 15 residues. CDR3 region: CASSVGAGVAETQYF. The DNA for the CDR3 is TGTGCCAGCAGCGTAGGGGCAGGGGTTGCGGAGACCCAGTACTTC.

This chain joins TRBV30 and TRBJ2-1; D ambiguous. This CDR3 is 13 amino acids long. Germline V gene lookup returns CDR1 GTSNPN and CDR2 SVGIG (reference sequence). The V gene lost 1 base and the J gene lost 7 bases, with 11 bases spanning the gap. The CDR3 loop is CAWSAVRFNEQFF. CDR3 sequence (DNA): TGTGCCTGGAGTGCGGTTCGGTTTAATGAGCAGTTCTTC.

The V and J genes are TRBV5-1 and TRBJ2-5, with a weak D call TRBD2 (5 bases). This CDR3 has 12 residues. The V gene lost 1 base and the J gene lost 4 bases, with 5 bases spanning the gap. Germline CDR1 SGHRS, CDR2 YFSETQ. The CDR3 DNA reads as TGCGCCAGCAGCTTGAGCGGAGAGACCCAGTACTTC. Translation: CASSLSGETQYF.

V is TRBV5-1 and J is TRBJ2-1; possible D gene TRBD1, 5 bases. V was trimmed by 5 bases and J by 5 bases, leaving 14 bases between them. CDR3 length: 14 amino acids. Germline CDR1 reads SGHRS; CDR2 reads YFSETQ. The CDR3 bases are TGCGCCAGCAGGAGAGACAGCACAAACAATGAGCAGTTCTTC. Its translation: CASRRDSTNNEQFF.

This chain links TRBV7-2 with TRBJ2-5; TRBD2 matches at 8 bases. Per the germline V gene, CDR1 is SGHTA and CDR2 is FQGNSA. V lost 8 bases and J lost 3; bases outside the gene matches: 5. The CDR3 runs to 13 residues. CDR3 protein: CASLSGGEETQYF. For the CDR3, the DNA is TGTGCCAGCCTAAGCGGGGGCGAAGAGACCCAGTACTTC.

V gene TRBV6-4 combines with J gene TRBJ2-1; 7 bases line up with TRBD1. The CDR3 has 16 residues. CDR1 MRHNA and CDR2 SNTAGT come from the germline V gene. Trimming removed 3 bases from V and 5 bases from J; junction bases left unmatched: 10. The CDR3 nucleotides are TGTGCCAGCAGTGATAGGATGGGACAGCAACACAATGAGCAGTTCTTC. The encoded protein is CASSDRMGQQHNEQFF.

The rearrangement uses TRBV6-5 and TRBJ1-2, with no clear D. CDR1 MNHEY and CDR2 SVGAGI come from the germline V gene. The CDR3 has 10 residues. The germline V and J ends were trimmed by 8 bases and 8 bases, with 9 bases remaining between them. This chain's CDR3 is CASGDQGYTF. In DNA, the CDR3 is TGTGCCAGCGGAGATCAAGGCTACACCTTC.

The DNA for the CDR3 is TGTGCCAGCTCACCCCAAGCAGGGCGGGGAGGCTACACCTTC. The encoded protein is CASSPQAGRGGYTF. This sequence joins TRBV18 and TRBJ1-2; D might be TRBD1 (5 bases). Trimming pared 3 bases from V and 8 bases from J, leaving 16 bases between. Germline V gives CDR1 KGHSH, CDR2 LQKENI. The CDR3 length is 14 residues.

The rearrangement links TRBV27 to TRBJ1-1; D unresolved. Germline V gene lookup returns CDR1 MNHEY and CDR2 SMNVEV (reference sequence). This CDR3 is 13 amino acids long. Trimming shortened V by 4 bases and J by 1 base, and 7 bases separated the two germline ends. The CDR3 spells CASSYSPNTEAFF. CDR3 nucleotides: TGTGCCAGCAGTTACTCCCCGAACACTGAAGCTTTCTTT.

The CDR3 region is CASREGLVTDTQYF. The DNA for the CDR3 is TGCGCCAGCAGGGAAGGACTGGTTACAGATACGCAGTATTTT. This chain uses TRBV10-2 with TRBJ2-3, with D tentatively TRBD2 (5 bases). V lost 6 bases to trimming and J lost 3 bases, with 13 bases between them. CDR1 and CDR2 from the germline V gene are WSHSY and SAAADI. CDR3 length: 14 residues.

The chain carries TRBV5-1 and TRBJ1-2; 8 nucleotides agree with TRBD1. Germline V gene data show CDR1 as SGHRS and CDR2 as YFSETQ. The CDR3 extends over 15 amino acids. J lost 8 bases, V lost 0 bases, and 9 bases had no gene match. The CDR3 sequence: CASSLGTGKARGYTF. The CDR3 DNA reads TGCGCCAGCAGCTTGGGGACAGGGAAAGCGAGGGGCTACACCTTC.

The V gene is TRBV5-1, the J gene TRBJ2-5; D is unclear. The V and J ends lost 1 base and 3 bases respectively, with 7 bases between them. This CDR3 region has 13 residues. The germline CDR1 and CDR2 sequences are SGHRS and YFSETQ. Here the CDR3 DNA reads TGCGCCAGCAGCTTGATCCCAGAAGAGACCCAGTACTTC. It specifies CASSLIPEETQYF.

This sequence joins TRBV3-1 (or the pseudogene TRBV3-2) and TRBJ2-7, with D possibly matching TRBD2 (6 bases). The CDR3 runs to 16 residues. CDR1 and CDR2 (germline): LGHDT, YNNKEL (reference sequence). V dropped 0 bases and J dropped 5 bases, with 17 bases sitting between them. CDR3: CASSQDIAGSPHEQYF. CDR3 in DNA: TGTGCCAGCAGCCAAGATATCGCGGGGTCACCCCACGAGCAGTACTTC.

This chain links TRBV2 with TRBJ2-7; 7 bases map to TRBD2. The CDR3 loop spans 13 amino acids. Germline V gene sequence: CDR1 SNHLY, CDR2 FYNNEI. The CDR3 DNA reads TGTGCTGGTTTAGGCGGGGGTTCCTACGAGCAGTACTTC. Its translation: CAGLGGGSYEQYF.